Included here is one T cell receptor beta chain sequence, with context. Antigen: not known. Produced via immunoSEQ multiplex PCR; TCRdb's table is partial and in-frame only. The sample carries 150,000 to 200,000 clones, about nine tenths recorded once. This specimen belongs to a study of T cell responses to AZD1222 COVID-19 vaccine. General study findings and limits: The donor cohort was predominantly white British with a female majority, and clonal diversity may have been underestimated. Every sample of the repertoires postdated the peak T cell response.

There are 13 residues in the CDR3. Germline CDR1 and CDR2: LNHDA and SQIVND (reference sequence). V was pared by 5 bases and J by 7 bases, with 12 bases between. The chain links TRBV19 to TRBJ1-5, with a weak D call TRBD1 (5 bases). This specimen consisted of peripheral blood, obtained on day 0 of MenACWY control vaccination. This TCR derives from an adult in good health. The CDR3 spells CASSRREGQPQHF. CDR3 in DNA: TGTGCCAGTAGTCGCAGGGAAGGCCAGCCCCAGCATTTT. Full variable domain (missing parts from reference TRBV19 and TRBJ1-5): DGGITQSPKYLFRKEGQNVTLSCEQNLNHDAMYWYRQDPGQGLRLIYYSQIVNDFQKGDIAEGYSVSREKKESFPLTVTSAQKNPTAFYLCASSRREGQPQHFGDGTRLSIL.